These T cell receptor beta chains were read from a single sample in a study of graft-versus-host responses after intestinal transplantation. Using immunoSEQ multiplex PCR, the repertoire was profiled, and TCRdb retains in-frame clones only, with some absent. The table lists tens of thousands of clones, about 90% of them singletons, with 2% to 3% in the top ten. The sample consisted of PBMCs, taken around 330 days after intestinal transplant. The receptors were sampled from a human patient who received an intestinal transplant, so some T cells may come from the graft donor. CDR3s include the opening cysteine and the closing phenylalanine or tryptophan. The D gene is left open where the match is weak. Size values are once, few and many counts, or a class for expanded clones, and some rows have none.

D gene	clone size	J gene	CDR3 length	V gene	CDR3 DNA	CDR3 protein
TRBD1	-	TRBJ2-2	15	TRBV14	TGTGCCAGCACCGTATCAGGGGGCAACACCGGGGAGCTGTTTTTT	CASTVSGGNTGELFF
-	few	TRBJ2-5	15	TRBV7-3	TGTGCCAGCAGCTGGAGATCCGGGGGGCGGGAGACCCAGTACTTC	CASSWRSGGRETQYF
TRBD2	-	TRBJ2-1	17	TRBV11-3	TGTGCCAGCAGCTTATATGCTAGCGGGAGCAGGTACAATGAGCAGTTCTTC	CASSLYASGSRYNEQFF
-	-	TRBJ2-1	11	TRBV6-5	TGTGCCAGCAGTCAACTTAATGAGCAGTTCTTC	CASSQLNEQFF
-	-	TRBJ1-1	13	TRBV9	TGTGCCAGCAGCGTAGTGCCGAACACTGAAGCTTTCTTT	CASSVVPNTEAFF
-	-	TRBJ1-5	12	TRBV28	TGTGCCAGCAGTTCTGGAGGTCAGCCCCAGCATTTT	CASSSGGQPQHF
TRBD2	-	TRBJ2-3	15	TRBV4-2	TGTGCCAGCAGCCAGACTAGCGGGAGGACAGATACGCAGTATTTT	CASSQTSGRTDTQYF
TRBD2	-	TRBJ2-5	13	TRBV7-7	TGTGCCAGCAGTTTTACTAGCGAGGAGACCCAGTACTTC	CASSFTSEETQYF
-	few	TRBJ2-3	13	TRBV28	TGTGCCAGCAGTCCACCATCAACAAATACGCAGTATTTT	CASSPPSTNTQYF
-	-	TRBJ2-7	14	TRBV6-5	TGTGCCAGCAGTCTCGCATTAGGGACCTACGAGCAGTACTTC	CASSLALGTYEQYF
TRBD2	few	TRBJ2-7	15	TRBV7-2	TGTGCCAGCAGCTTAGAGCCTAGCGGACTTTACGAGCAGTACTTC	CASSLEPSGLYEQYF
-	-	TRBJ2-2	15	TRBV5-1	TGCGCCAGCAGCCGGACTGGAGATTACACCGGGGAGCTGTTTTTT	CASSRTGDYTGELFF
TRBD2	-	TRBJ2-7	19	TRBV2	TGTGCCAGCAGTAAAGGGGGCCCCACTAGCGGGGGTTACTCCTACGAGCAGTACTTC	CASSKGGPTSGGYSYEQYF
TRBD1	-	TRBJ2-5	15	TRBV5-5	TGTGCCAGCAGCATAGAGTACCAGGGGGTGGAGACCCAGTACTTC	CASSIEYQGVETQYF
-	-	TRBJ2-5	14	TRBV11-2	TGTGCCAGCAGCTTAATCGGATTTCAAGAGACCCAGTACTTC	CASSLIGFQETQYF
TRBD2	-	TRBJ2-7	16	TRBV5-1	TGCGCCAGCAGCGGCTCGGGACTAGCGTTCTCCTACGAGCAGTACTTC	CASSGSGLAFSYEQYF
-	-	TRBJ2-3	15	TRBV6-6	TGTGCCAGCAGTTACTTCGGGGCATCCTCAGATACGCAGTATTTT	CASSYFGASSDTQYF
-	-	TRBJ2-7	14	TRBV6-6	TGTGCCAGCAGTCCCCTAGCGTTTACCTACGAGCAGTACTTC	CASSPLAFTYEQYF
-	-	TRBJ2-6	15	TRBV11-1	TGTGCCAGCAGCCTCCCGGGGGCTGGGGCCAACGTCCTGACTTTC	CASSLPGAGANVLTF
TRBD2	once	TRBJ2-3	15	TRBV4-2	TGTGCCAGCAGCCGAACAAGCGGGGTCACAGATACGCAGTATTTT	CASSRTSGVTDTQYF
-	few	TRBJ1-1	14	TRBV19	TGTGCCAGTAGAGGGGCGAGGGTGAACACTGAAGCTTTCTTT	CASRGARVNTEAFF
TRBD2	-	TRBJ2-1	15	TRBV7-3	TGTGCCAGCAGCTTACGAGCGGGGGGATACAATGAGCAGTTCTTC	CASSLRAGGYNEQFF
-	-	TRBJ2-2	17	TRBV4-2	TGTGCCAGCAGCCAAGAGGGGGGCTGGGGGAACACCGGGGAGCTGTTTTTT	CASSQEGGWGNTGELFF
-	few	TRBJ2-1	11	TRBV4-1	TGCGCCAGCAGCGGGGGTCATGAGCAGTTCTTC	CASSGGHEQFF
TRBD2	-	TRBJ2-7	14	TRBV6-6	TGTGCCAGCAGTTCTACTAGCGGGGGGAACAAGCAGTACTTC	CASSSTSGGNKQYF
-	-	TRBJ2-1	15	TRBV4-1	TGCGCCAGCAGGGGGGGGGCGTCTCCGAACAATGAGCAGTTCTTC	CASRGGASPNNEQFF
-	-	TRBJ2-7	14	TRBV4-1	TGCGCCAGCAGCCAAGAACCGGGATCCTACGAGCAGTACTTC	CASSQEPGSYEQYF
TRBD2	-	TRBJ2-7	16	TRBV7-6	TGTGCCAGCAGCTTATCCGGGACTAGCGGGAGTTACGAGCAGTACTTC	CASSLSGTSGSYEQYF